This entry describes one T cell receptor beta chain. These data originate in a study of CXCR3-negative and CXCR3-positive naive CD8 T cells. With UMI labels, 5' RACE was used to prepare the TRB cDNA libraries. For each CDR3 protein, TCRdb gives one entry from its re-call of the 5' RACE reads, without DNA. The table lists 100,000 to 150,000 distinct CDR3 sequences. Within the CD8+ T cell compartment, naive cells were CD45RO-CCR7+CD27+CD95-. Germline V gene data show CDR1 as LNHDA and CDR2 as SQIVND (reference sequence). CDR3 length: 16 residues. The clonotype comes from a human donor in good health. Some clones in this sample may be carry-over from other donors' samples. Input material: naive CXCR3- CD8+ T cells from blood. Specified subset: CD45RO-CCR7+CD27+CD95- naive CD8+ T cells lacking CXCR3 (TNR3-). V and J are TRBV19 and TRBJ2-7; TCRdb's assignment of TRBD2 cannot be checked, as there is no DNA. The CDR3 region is CASSMTERADSYEQYF. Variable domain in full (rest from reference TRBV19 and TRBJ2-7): DGGITQSPKYLFRKEGQNVTLSCEQNLNHDAMYWYRQDPGQGLRLIYYSQIVNDFQKGDIAEGYSVSREKKESFPLTVTSAQKNPTAFYLCASSMTERADSYEQYFGPGTRLTVT.